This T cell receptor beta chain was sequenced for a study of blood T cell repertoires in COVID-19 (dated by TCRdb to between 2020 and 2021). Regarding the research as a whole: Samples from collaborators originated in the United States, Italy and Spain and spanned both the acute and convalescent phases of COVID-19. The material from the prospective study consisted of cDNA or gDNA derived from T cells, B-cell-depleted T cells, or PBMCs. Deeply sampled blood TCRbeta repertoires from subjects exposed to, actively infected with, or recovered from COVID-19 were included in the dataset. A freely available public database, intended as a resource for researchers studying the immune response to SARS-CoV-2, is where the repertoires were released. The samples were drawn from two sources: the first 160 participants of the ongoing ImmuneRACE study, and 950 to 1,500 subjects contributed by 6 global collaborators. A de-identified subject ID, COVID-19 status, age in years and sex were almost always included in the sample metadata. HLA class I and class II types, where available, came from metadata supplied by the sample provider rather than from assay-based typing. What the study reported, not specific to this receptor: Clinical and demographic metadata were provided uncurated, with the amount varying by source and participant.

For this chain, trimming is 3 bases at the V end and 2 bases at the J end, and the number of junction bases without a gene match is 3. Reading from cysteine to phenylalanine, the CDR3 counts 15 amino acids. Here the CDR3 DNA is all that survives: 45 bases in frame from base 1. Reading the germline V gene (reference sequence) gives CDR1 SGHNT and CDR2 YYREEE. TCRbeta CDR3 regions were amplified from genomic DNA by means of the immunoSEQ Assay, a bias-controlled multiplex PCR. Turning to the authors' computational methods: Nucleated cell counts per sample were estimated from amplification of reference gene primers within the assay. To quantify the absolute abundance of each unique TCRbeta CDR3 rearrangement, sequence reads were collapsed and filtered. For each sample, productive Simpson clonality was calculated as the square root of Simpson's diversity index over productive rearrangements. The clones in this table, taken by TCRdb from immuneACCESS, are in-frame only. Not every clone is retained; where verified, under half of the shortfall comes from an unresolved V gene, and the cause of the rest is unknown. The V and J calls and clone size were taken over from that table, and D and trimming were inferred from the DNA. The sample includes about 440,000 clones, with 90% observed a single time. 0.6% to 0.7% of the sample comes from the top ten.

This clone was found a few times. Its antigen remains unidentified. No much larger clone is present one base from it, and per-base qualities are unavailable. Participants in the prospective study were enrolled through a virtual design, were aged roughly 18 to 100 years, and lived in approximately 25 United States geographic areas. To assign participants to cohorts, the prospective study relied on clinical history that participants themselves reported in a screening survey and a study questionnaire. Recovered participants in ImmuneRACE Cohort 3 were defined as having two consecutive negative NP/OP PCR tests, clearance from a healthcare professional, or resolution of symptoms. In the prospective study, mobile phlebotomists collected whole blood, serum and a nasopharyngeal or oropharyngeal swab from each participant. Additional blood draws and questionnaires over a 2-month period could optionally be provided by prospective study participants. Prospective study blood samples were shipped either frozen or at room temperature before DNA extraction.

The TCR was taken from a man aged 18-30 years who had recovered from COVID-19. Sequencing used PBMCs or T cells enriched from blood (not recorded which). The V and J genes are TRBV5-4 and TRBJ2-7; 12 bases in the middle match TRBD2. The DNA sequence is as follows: TGTGCCAGCAGCTCCCGGACTAGCGGGGCCTACGAGCAGTACTTC. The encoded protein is CASSSRTSGAYEQYF.